This T cell receptor (beta chain) is from a study of cytomegalovirus exposure and HLA in healthy donors. The study, taken as a whole, reports: There were around 160 TCR beta chains listed as cytomegalovirus-associated.

Concerning this clone: As yet, its antigen is unknown.

PCR involved 60 Vbeta and 13 Jbeta primers. The assay was immunoSEQ multiplex PCR, and TCRdb's table has in-frame clones only and misses some. This table has around 250,000 clones, 70% to 90% appearing once. Germline-derived CDR1 and CDR2 are SGHTA and FQGTGA. The CDR3 loop spans 18 amino acids. Trimming took off 5 bases at V and 2 bases at J, with 22 bases between the two ends. V is TRBV7-3 and J is TRBJ2-1, with D possibly TRBD2 on 6 matching bases. Sequenced sample: PBMCs. This receptor was taken from a woman aged 55 to 70 in good health and CMV-seropositive. The CDR3, as DNA: TGTGCCAGCAGCCACAAGGCGAGCGGGCTAACTGCCTACAATGAGCAGTTCTTC. Translation gives CASSHKASGLTAYNEQFF.